The present T cell receptor (beta chain) was sequenced within a study of early T cells in non-severe SARS-CoV-2 infection (dated by TCRdb to 2020 to 2022). Regarding the complete study: Bulk RNA from unsorted whole blood was used for TCR sequencing, so alpha and beta chains could not be paired. General conclusions and limits of the study: VDJdb matching was skewed toward anti-spike CD8 responses and likely underestimated virus-specific expansions, missing private and CD4 specificities.

The CDR3, cysteine through phenylalanine, is 13 amino acids long. Only the CDR3 DNA stays, 39 bases, in frame from base 1. V and J lose 0 bases and 0 bases, and a span of 3 bases separates them. In the germline V gene, CDR1 corresponds to SGDLS and CDR2 to YYNGEE. A case-control design nested within a healthcare worker cohort in London, UK, was used, with weekly nasopharyngeal swab PCR tests and blood sampling performed. Between 23 and 31 March 2020, the week of the UK lockdown, healthcare workers were enrolled and then followed up weekly for as long as 16 weeks. Libraries were made using 5' RACE. The instrument was a NextSeq 500. The TCR library protocol attached unique molecular identifiers to individual cDNA molecules to correct for sequencing error and PCR bias. Sequencing covered both TCR alpha and beta chains, and within each sample the abundances of alpha and beta sequences were tightly co-correlated. In the original analysis: Decombinator V4 was used to annotate TCR sequences for V gene, J gene and CDR3. TCRs were defined as expanded if a significant change between any two time points was detected under a Poisson model with p below 0.0001. Abundances of TCRs were expressed as counts per million after normalisation to the total number of TCRs sequenced in each sample. TRAV1-2 paired with TRAJ12, TRAJ20 or TRAJ33 defined MAIT TCRs, while TRAV10 paired with TRAJ18 defined iNKT TCRs. VDJdb, accessed 1 November 2021, was searched for CMV, EBV and SARS-CoV-2 annotated TCRs, with TCRs annotated for multiple antigens excluded. TCRdb reworked the public reads: Q25 trimming with fastp, MiXCR clone assembly, productive beta chains retained. Every entry covers one CDR3 protein and lists the most common genes and DNA from its rows. The authors' filters were not applied to this entry. The sample has fewer than 100,000 distinct CDR3 sequences on record, roughly a sixth of them singletons. Together, the top ten hold 2.9% of the sample.

As regards this clonotype: Its antigen is unknown. Base-call qualities are not available, and no considerably larger clone is one nucleotide away.

The rearranged chain carries TRBV9 and TRBJ2-5, with an unclear D gene assignment. Sequencing was done on a sample of whole blood. The receptor was derived from an adult who was a healthcare worker with PCR-confirmed SARS-CoV-2 infection or an uninfected control (not recorded which). The CDR3 protein sequence reads: CASSVGHQETQYF. The nucleotides are TGTGCCAGCAGCGTAGGACACCAAGAGACCCAGTACTTC.